This T cell receptor (beta chain) was documented in a study of blood T cells in healthy people across ages. This clonotype has more than one count but fewer than ten. Its antigen remains unknown. Study conclusions and caveats: In older individuals, TCR beta diversity per million T cells was lower, falling roughly linearly with age.

This CDR3 has 12 amino acids. The V end was cut by 5 bases, the J end by 4 bases, with 12 bases between. Germline assignment: CDR1 DFQATT and CDR2 SNEGSKA (reference sequence). The authors ran a second PCR of roughly 6 to 11 cycles using a sample-barcoded 5' primer and a J-beta primer mix. From the 5' RACE reads, TCRdb called clonotypes with MiXCR, one entry per CDR3 protein. The sample has around 1.5 million distinct CDR3 sequences; roughly 30% are singletons. Extraction of total RNA produced a minimum of 5 micrograms from each sample. This receptor was obtained from a woman in her 30s in good health. What was sequenced was blood. V usage is TRBV20-1 and J usage is TRBJ2-7; TRBD1 might be the D (5 bases). The CDR3 region is CSAGRTRYEQYF. The CDR3 nucleotides read TGCAGTGCTGGCAGGACAAGATACGAGCAGTACTTC.